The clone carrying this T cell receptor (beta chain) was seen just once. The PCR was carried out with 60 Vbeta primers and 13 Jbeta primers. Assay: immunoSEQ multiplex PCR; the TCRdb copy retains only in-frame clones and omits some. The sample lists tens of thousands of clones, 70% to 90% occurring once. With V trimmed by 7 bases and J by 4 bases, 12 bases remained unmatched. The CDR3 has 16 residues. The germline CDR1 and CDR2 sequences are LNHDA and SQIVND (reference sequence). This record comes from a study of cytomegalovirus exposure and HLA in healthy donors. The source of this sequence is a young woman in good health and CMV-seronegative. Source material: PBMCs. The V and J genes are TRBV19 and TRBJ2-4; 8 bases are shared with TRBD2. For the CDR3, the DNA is TGTGCCAGTACATGGGGAGGGGGACTAGAGAAAAACATTCAGTACTTC. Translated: CASTWGGGLEKNIQYF.